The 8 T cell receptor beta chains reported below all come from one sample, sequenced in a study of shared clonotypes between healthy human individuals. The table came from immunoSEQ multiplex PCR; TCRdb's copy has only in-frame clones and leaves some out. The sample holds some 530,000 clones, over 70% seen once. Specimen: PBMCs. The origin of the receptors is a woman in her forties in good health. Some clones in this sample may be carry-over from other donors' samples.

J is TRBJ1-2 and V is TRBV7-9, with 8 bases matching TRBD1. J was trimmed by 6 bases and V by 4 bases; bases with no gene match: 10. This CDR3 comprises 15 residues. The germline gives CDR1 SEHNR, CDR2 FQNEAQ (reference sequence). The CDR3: CASSSASRQGNGYTF. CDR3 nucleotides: TGTGCCAGCAGCTCGGCCTCAAGACAGGGGAATGGCTACACCTTC.

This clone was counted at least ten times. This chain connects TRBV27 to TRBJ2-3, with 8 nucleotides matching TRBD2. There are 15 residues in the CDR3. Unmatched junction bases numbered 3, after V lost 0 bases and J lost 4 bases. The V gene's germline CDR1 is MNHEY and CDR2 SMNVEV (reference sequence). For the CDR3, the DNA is TGTGCCAGCAGTTTATCTAGCGGGACCCCAGATACGCAGTATTTT. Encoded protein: CASSLSSGTPDTQYF.

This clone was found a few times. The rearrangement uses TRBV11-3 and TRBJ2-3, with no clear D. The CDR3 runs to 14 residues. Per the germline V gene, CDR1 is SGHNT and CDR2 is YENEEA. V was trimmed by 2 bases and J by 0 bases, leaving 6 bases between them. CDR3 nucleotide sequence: TGTGCCAGCAGCTTAATTGGGAGCACAGATACGCAGTATTTT. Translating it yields CASSLIGSTDTQYF. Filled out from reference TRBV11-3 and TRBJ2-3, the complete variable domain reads EAGVVQSPRYKIIEKKQPVAFWCNPISGHNTLYWYLQNLGQGPELLIRYENEEAVDDSQLPKDRFSAERLKGVDSTLKIQPAELGDSAVYLCASSLIGSTDTQYFGPGTRLTVL.

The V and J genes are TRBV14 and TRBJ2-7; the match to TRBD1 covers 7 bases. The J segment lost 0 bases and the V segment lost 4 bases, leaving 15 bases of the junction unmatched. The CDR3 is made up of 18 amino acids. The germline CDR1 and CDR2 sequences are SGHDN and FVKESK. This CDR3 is CASSRYPPDRFTSYEQYF. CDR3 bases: TGTGCCAGCAGCCGATACCCACCGGACAGGTTCACCTCCTACGAGCAGTACTTC.

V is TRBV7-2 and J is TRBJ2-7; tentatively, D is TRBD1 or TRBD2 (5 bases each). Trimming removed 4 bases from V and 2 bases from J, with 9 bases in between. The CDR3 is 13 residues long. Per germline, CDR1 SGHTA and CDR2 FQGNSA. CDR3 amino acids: CASSWQGPYEQYF. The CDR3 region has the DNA TGTGCCAGCAGCTGGCAGGGACCCTACGAGCAGTACTTC.

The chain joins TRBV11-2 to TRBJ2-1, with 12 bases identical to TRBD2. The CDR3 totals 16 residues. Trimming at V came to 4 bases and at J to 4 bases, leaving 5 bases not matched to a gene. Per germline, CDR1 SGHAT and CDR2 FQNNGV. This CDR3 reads CASSSRLAGGYNEQFF. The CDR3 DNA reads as TGTGCCAGCAGCTCCCGGCTAGCGGGAGGGTACAATGAGCAGTTCTTC.

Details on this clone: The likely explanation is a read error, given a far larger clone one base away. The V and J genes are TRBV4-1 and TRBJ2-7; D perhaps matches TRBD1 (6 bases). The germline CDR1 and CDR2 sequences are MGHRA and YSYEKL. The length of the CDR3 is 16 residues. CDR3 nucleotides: TGCGCCGGCAGCCGGGACCGACAGGTACCCTCCTACGAGCAGTACTTC. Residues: CAGSRDRQVPSYEQYF.

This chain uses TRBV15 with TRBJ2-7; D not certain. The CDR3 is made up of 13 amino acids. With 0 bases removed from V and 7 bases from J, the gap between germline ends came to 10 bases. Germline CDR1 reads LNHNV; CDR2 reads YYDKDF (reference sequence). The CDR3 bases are TGTGCCACCAGCAGAGATTTTCGGGCAGAGCAGTACTTC. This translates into CATSRDFRAEQYF.